This record looks at one T cell receptor beta chain sequence and its context. These data are taken from a study of control samples from healthy donors and cancer patients. The table came from immunoSEQ multiplex PCR; TCRdb's copy has only in-frame clones and leaves some out. The repertoire includes roughly 88,000 clones, approximately 93% of them detected once, and 8% sits in the top ten. V was trimmed by 5 bases and J by 5 bases, leaving 21 bases between them. The CDR3 extends over 16 amino acids. The germline V gene encodes CDR1 SGHVS and CDR2 FNYEAQ. The chain couples TRBV7-6 to TRBJ1-1; D not certain. Sequenced material: blood. The receptor was derived from a man aged 18 to 30 in good health. Here the CDR3 reads CASSQAGGPIGTEAFF. CDR3 sequence (DNA): TGTGCCAGCAGCCAGGCGGGAGGGCCGATAGGGACTGAAGCTTTCTTT.